The 5 T cell receptor beta chains listed next were all sequenced from one sample in a study of cytomegalovirus exposure and HLA in healthy donors. The PCR contained 60 Vbeta and 13 Jbeta primers. Data came from immunoSEQ multiplex PCR; TCRdb stores just in-frame clones and leaves some out. The top ten clones hold about 3% of a sample with 150,000 to 200,000 clones, roughly three quarters of them seen once. Sequencing was done on a sample of PBMCs. These receptors all stem from a male donor in good health and CMV-seronegative.

The rearrangement joins TRBV7-9 to TRBJ1-4; unclear D gene. There are 12 residues in the CDR3. V was clipped by 5 bases and J by 4 bases, with 5 bases between them. From germline, CDR1 is SEHNR and CDR2 FQNEAQ (reference sequence). CDR3 coding DNA: TGTGCCAGCAGCAATAATAATGAAAAACTGTTTTTT. Its protein is CASSNNNEKLFF.

This clone was recorded once. The V gene is TRBV30, the J gene TRBJ2-7, with D possibly TRBD1 on 5 matching bases. The V end was cut by 2 bases, the J end by 5 bases, with 13 bases between. This CDR3 is built from 13 residues. Germline CDR1 GTSNPN, CDR2 SVGIG (reference sequence). The CDR3 spells CAWSTTVPHEQYF. The CDR3 region has the DNA TGTGCCTGGAGTACGACAGTTCCACACGAGCAGTACTTC.

The chain combines TRBV2 with TRBJ1-5, with a weak D call TRBD1 (6 bases). With 7 bases removed from V and 5 bases from J, the gap between germline ends came to 15 bases. Germline V gene lookup returns CDR1 SNHLY and CDR2 FYNNEI. The CDR3 contains 14 residues. Written as DNA, the CDR3 is TGTGCCAGCATGGGACAAGTTCGGGATCAGCCCCAGCATTTT. Its translation: CASMGQVRDQPQHF.

The chain combines TRBV30 with TRBJ2-3, with 9 bases that match TRBD2. The V gene end was trimmed by 2 bases and the J gene end by 4 bases; junction bases not matched to a gene: 13. Germline V gives CDR1 GTSNPN, CDR2 SVGIG (reference sequence). The CDR3 length is 17 residues. CDR3 amino acids: CAWSKGGGLAGPDTQYF. The CDR3 DNA is TGTGCCTGGAGTAAGGGGGGGGGACTAGCCGGCCCAGATACGCAGTATTTT. Combining the CDR3 with reference TRBV30 and TRBJ2-3 gives the whole variable domain SQTIHQWPATLVQPVGSPLSLECTVEGTSNPNLYWYRQAAGRGLQLLFYSVGIGQISSEVPQNLSASRPQDRQFILSSKKLLLSDSGFYLCAWSKGGGLAGPDTQYFGPGTRLTVL.

This chain joins TRBV30 and TRBJ1-5, with no clear D. The V gene lost 1 base and the J gene lost 1 base, with 5 bases spanning the gap. CDR1 and CDR2 (germline): GTSNPN, SVGIG (reference sequence). The CDR3 totals 13 residues. In nucleotides, the CDR3 is TGTGCCTGGAGTGAACTGAGCAATCAGCCCCAGCATTTT. This encodes CAWSELSNQPQHF.